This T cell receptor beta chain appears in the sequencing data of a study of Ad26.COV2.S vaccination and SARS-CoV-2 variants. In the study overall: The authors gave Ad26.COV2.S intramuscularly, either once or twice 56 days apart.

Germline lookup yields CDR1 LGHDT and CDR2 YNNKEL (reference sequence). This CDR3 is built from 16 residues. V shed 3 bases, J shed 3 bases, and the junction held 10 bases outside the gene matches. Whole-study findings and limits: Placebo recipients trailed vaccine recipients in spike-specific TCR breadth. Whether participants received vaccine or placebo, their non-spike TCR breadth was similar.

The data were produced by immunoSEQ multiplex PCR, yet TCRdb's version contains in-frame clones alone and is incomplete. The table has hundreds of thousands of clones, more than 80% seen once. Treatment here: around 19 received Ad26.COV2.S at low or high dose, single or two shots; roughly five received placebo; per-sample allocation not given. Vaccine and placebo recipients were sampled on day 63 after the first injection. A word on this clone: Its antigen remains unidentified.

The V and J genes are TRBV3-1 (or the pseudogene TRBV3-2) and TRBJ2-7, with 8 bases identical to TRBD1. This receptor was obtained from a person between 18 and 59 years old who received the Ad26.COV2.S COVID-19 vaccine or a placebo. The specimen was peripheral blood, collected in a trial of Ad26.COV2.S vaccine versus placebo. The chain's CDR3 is CASSQALGQVYYEQYF. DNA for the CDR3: TGTGCCAGCAGCCAGGCCCTGGGACAGGTTTACTACGAGCAGTACTTC.